Listed below are T cell receptor beta chains from one sample, sequenced in a study of T cells after yellow fever vaccination. One entry per CDR3 protein results from TCRdb running MiXCR on the 5' RACE reads. The data contain about 12,000 distinct CDR3 sequences, about 6.1% of them singletons. The source material was PBMCs, either bulk or a sorted T-cell subset (CD4+, CD8+, memory, or dextramer-sorted; not recorded which), sampled on the day of the yellow fever booster vaccination. The receptors were sampled from a man aged 25 to 40 who received the YFV17D yellow fever vaccine. CDR3s include the opening cysteine and the closing phenylalanine or tryptophan.

V gene: TRBV7-8; CDR3 protein: CASSLAGTGNEQFF
V gene: TRBV29-1; CDR3 protein: CSVRTATYEQYF
V gene: TRBV20-1; CDR3 protein: CSARGLTSSWVNEQFF
V gene: TRBV29-1; CDR3 protein: CSVDLNRLNTEAFF
V gene: TRBV12-3/TRBV12-4; CDR3 protein: CASSLNHNTEAFF
V gene: TRBV5-4; CDR3 protein: CASSLVGGAGRENIQYF
V gene: TRBV5-5; CDR3 protein: CASSLAFSGRNEQFF
V gene: TRBV29-1; CDR3 protein: CSALGGEQPAQETQYF
V gene: TRBV4-2; CDR3 protein: CASSQTVQQETQYF
V gene: TRBV15; CDR3 protein: CATSKDTTYEQYF
V gene: TRBV29-1; CDR3 protein: CSAQGLAGAQTQYF
V gene: TRBV5-1; CDR3 protein: CASSLREPDTQYF
V gene: TRBV12-3/TRBV12-4; CDR3 protein: CASSLIAGGLDEQFF
V gene: TRBV7-8; CDR3 protein: CASSLFSDRGRGTGELFF
V gene: TRBV6-2/TRBV6-3; CDR3 protein: CASSPLTVTTEAFF
V gene: TRBV29-1; CDR3 protein: CSEKAFGELFF
V gene: TRBV30; CDR3 protein: CAKISRGKDTEAFF
V gene: TRBV20-1; CDR3 protein: CSARERKGLAGGEQYF
V gene: TRBV5-6; CDR3 protein: CASSFRDTQYF
V gene: TRBV3-1; CDR3 protein: CACCRNTKHQETQYF
V gene: TRBV10-3; CDR3 protein: CAISDSGGTDTQYF
V gene: TRBV7-3; CDR3 protein: CASSFGPAYEQYF
V gene: TRBV20-1; CDR3 protein: CSASLSSIDTQYF
V gene: TRBV6-1; CDR3 protein: CASSATSVLAKNIQYF
V gene: TRBV6-5; CDR3 protein: CASSYPGGEETQYF
V gene: TRBV30; CDR3 protein: CASQTSSGNTIYF
V gene: TRBV6-2/TRBV6-3; CDR3 protein: CASRRRATGNSYNEQFF
V gene: TRBV9; CDR3 protein: CASSGTTSGISEQFF
V gene: TRBV20-1; CDR3 protein: CSARDGTGAGAFF
V gene: TRBV20-1; CDR3 protein: CSARDSTKGAGELFF
V gene: TRBV12-3/TRBV12-4; CDR3 protein: CASSSTWGTEAFF
V gene: TRBV12-3/TRBV12-4; CDR3 protein: CASIRGGHTEAFF
V gene: TRBV19; CDR3 protein: CASRTRDRVSYEQYF
V gene: TRBV12-3/TRBV12-4; CDR3 protein: CASSLAGSYEQYF
V gene: TRBV3-1; CDR3 protein: CASSQSPAGDSPYEQYF
V gene: TRBV5-1; CDR3 protein: CASSLVAGGWNEQFF
V gene: TRBV18; CDR3 protein: CASSRDRGVDTQYF
V gene: TRBV29-1; CDR3 protein: CSVSDNTEAFF
V gene: TRBV10-3; CDR3 protein: CAISEAPSGSGVETQYF
V gene: TRBV18; CDR3 protein: CASSPPQARNEQFF
V gene: TRBV12-3/TRBV12-4; CDR3 protein: CASSLGRGTDTQYF
V gene: TRBV12-3/TRBV12-4; CDR3 protein: CASSLGTNYGYTF
V gene: TRBV20-1; CDR3 protein: CSARVLGSGNTIYF
V gene: TRBV12-3/TRBV12-4; CDR3 protein: CASRPGTTNEKLFF
V gene: TRBV30; CDR3 protein: CAWDIRQATEAFF
V gene: TRBV29-1; CDR3 protein: CSASGGPEKLFF
V gene: TRBV5-6; CDR3 protein: CASSFSMGGYEQYF
V gene: TRBV4-2; CDR3 protein: CASSQEPNEQFF
V gene: TRBV19; CDR3 protein: CASSIDQDLEQYF
V gene: TRBV5-4; CDR3 protein: CASSFGQTERELFF
V gene: TRBV5-4; CDR3 protein: CASRSKTGTGSNTEAFF
V gene: TRBV29-1; CDR3 protein: CSGQQLNTEAFF
V gene: TRBV6-5; CDR3 protein: CASSYSSGERPGELFF
V gene: TRBV2; CDR3 protein: CASTWSRVNNEQFF
V gene: TRBV15; CDR3 protein: CATSRPRANTEAFF